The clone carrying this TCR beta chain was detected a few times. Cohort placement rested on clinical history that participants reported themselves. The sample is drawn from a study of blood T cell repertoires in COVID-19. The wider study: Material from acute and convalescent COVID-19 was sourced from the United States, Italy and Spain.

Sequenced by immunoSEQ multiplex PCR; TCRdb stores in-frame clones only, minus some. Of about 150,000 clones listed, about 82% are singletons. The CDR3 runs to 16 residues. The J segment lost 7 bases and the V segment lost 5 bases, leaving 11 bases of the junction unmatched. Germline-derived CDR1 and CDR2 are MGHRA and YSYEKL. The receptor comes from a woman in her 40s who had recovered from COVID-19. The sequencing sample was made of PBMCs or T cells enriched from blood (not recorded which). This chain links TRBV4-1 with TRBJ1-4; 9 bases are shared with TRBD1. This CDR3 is CASSVRDRDGGEKLFF. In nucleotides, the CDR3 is TGCGCCAGCAGCGTCCGGGACAGGGATGGAGGTGAAAAACTGTTTTTT.